The 18 T cell receptor beta chains below come from one sample, sequenced in a study of beta chain features in type 1 diabetes. Study conclusions and caveats: Patients with Type 1 diabetes showed moderately but significantly shorter TCRB CDR3s in all four CD4+ subsets.

Isolated RNA was reverse transcribed in full, so expressed TCRB transcripts were sequenced. Data came from immunoSEQ multiplex PCR; TCRdb stores just in-frame clones and leaves some out. The table shows about 710,000 clones, with around 15% occurring only once. These receptors lack a known antigen. The sequencing sample was made of naive CD4+ T cells from blood. The receptor source for this set is a young man with type 1 diabetes.

This rearrangement joins TRBV7-9 to TRBJ2-7, with D perhaps matching TRBD1 (6 bases). Germline CDR1 and CDR2: SEHNR and FQNEAQ (reference sequence). Trimming took 10 bases from V and 4 from J, leaving 11 bases between them. This CDR3 has 11 residues. The CDR3 region is CATGQLYEQYF. In nucleotides, the CDR3 is TGTGCCACAGGACAGCTTTACGAGCAGTACTTC.

The V call is TRBV30, the J call TRBJ1-5; D is possibly TRBD1 (5 bases). V lost 2 bases and J 7 bases, leaving 18 bases between the germline ends. Germline V CDR1 and CDR2: GTSNPN, SVGIG (reference sequence). The CDR3 consists of 15 residues. The CDR3 coding sequence is TGTGCCTGGAGTTCCGGCGTGGGGGAAGCCCAGCCCCAGCATTTT. It specifies CAWSSGVGEAQPQHF.

The V and J genes are TRBV6-5 and TRBJ2-1; tentative D call: TRBD1 (6 bases). CDR3 length: 15 residues. V lost 2 bases and J 8 bases, leaving 16 bases between the germline ends. CDR1 is MNHEY, CDR2 SVGAGI, per germline. CDR3 nucleotides: TGTGCCAGCAGTTACCGAGGGACAAGGGCCGATGAGCAGTTCTTC. It translates to CASSYRGTRADEQFF.

This clone was picked up one time. V usage is TRBV2 and J usage is TRBJ1-5, with D uncertain. CDR1 is SNHLY, CDR2 FYNNEI, per germline. V lost 6 bases and J 6 bases, leaving 12 bases between the germline ends. The CDR3 totals 13 residues. Written as DNA, the CDR3 is TGTGCCAGCAGCGATGACCCAGTTCAGCCCCAGCATTTT. This gives the protein CASSDDPVQPQHF. The full variable domain, in which reference TRBV2 and TRBJ1-5 provide the parts outside the CDR3, is EPEVTQTPSHQVTQMGQEVILRCVPISNHLYFYWYRQILGQKVEFLVSFYNNEISEKSEIFDDQFSVERPDGSNFTLKIRSTKLEDSAMYFCASSDDPVQPQHFGDGTRLSIL.

This clone has a handful of counts. Other nucleotide sequences from this sample produce the same CDR3. The genes are TRBV7-9 and TRBJ1-5; no firm D call. Germline CDR1 reads SEHNR; CDR2 reads FQNEAQ (reference sequence). The CDR3 loop spans 12 amino acids. Between the trimmed V and J ends, which lost 3 bases and 7 bases, there was a span of 7 bases. In DNA, the CDR3 is TGTGCCAGCAGCTTGCTGGGGCAGCCCCAGCATTTT. It is translated as CASSLLGQPQHF.

This clone has only a few counts. The chain has TRBV7-2 and TRBJ2-3, with D tentatively TRBD1 (7 bases). V lost 5 bases, J lost 2 bases, and 17 bases lay in between. Germline values: CDR1 SGHTA, CDR2 FQGNSA. The CDR3 is 16 residues long. The DNA of the CDR3 is TGTGCCAGCAGCCCAGGGGGGATAAGCACCACAGATACGCAGTATTTT. Protein product: CASSPGGISTTDTQYF.

The chain combines TRBV15 with TRBJ1-5; D not resolved. The V and J ends lost 4 bases and 6 bases respectively, with 13 bases between them. Germline CDR1 is LNHNV and CDR2 is YYDKDF (reference sequence). There are 14 residues in the CDR3. CDR3 coding DNA: TGTGCCACCAGCACGACGAATGTACTTCAGCCCCAGCATTTT. Translating it yields CATSTTNVLQPQHF.

In the case of this clone: Other nucleotide sequences in the sample specify the same CDR3. This chain uses TRBV30 with TRBJ2-1; D is uncertain. The length of the CDR3 is 10 residues. Trimming shortened V by 0 bases and J by 10 bases, and 4 bases separated the two germline ends. The germline V gene encodes CDR1 GTSNPN and CDR2 SVGIG (reference sequence). CDR3 in amino acids: CAWSVREQFF. The DNA of the CDR3 is TGTGCCTGGAGTGTCAGGGAGCAGTTCTTC.

This clone was observed a few times. The chain has TRBV27 and TRBJ2-3, with 7 bases identical to TRBD1. CDR1 MNHEY and CDR2 SMNVEV come from the germline V gene (reference sequence). The J segment lost 4 bases and the V segment lost 4 bases, leaving 5 bases of the junction unmatched. This CDR3 contains 14 residues. CDR3 sequence reads: CASSYGTEPDTQYF. CDR3 nucleotide sequence: TGTGCCAGCAGTTACGGGACAGAACCAGATACGCAGTATTTT.

This chain connects TRBV7-6 to TRBJ1-1, with D perhaps TRBD1 (5 bases). CDR3 length equals 12 residues. V dropped 5 bases and J dropped 10 bases, with 14 bases sitting between them. In germline, CDR1 is SGHVS, CDR2 FNYEAQ. The CDR3 DNA sequence: TGTGCCAGCAGCACAGGAGGACGTGGAGCTTTCTTT. Residues: CASSTGGRGAFF.

The chain carries TRBV7-2 and TRBJ2-2; D possibly matches TRBD1 or TRBD2 (5 bases each). Germline V gene lookup returns CDR1 SGHTA and CDR2 FQGNSA. The CDR3 is 15 amino acids. Trimming left V 3 bases short and J 7 bases short, with 15 bases between. The CDR3 spells CASSFRQRGDGELFF. Here the CDR3 DNA reads TGTGCCAGCAGCTTCCGACAGAGAGGGGACGGGGAGCTGTTTTTT. The entire variable domain, with the rest obtained from reference TRBV7-2 and TRBJ2-2, is as follows: GAGVSQSPSNKVTEKGKDVELRCDPISGHTALYWYRQSLGQGLEFLIYFQGNSAPDKSGLPSDRFSAERTGGSVSTLTIQRTQQEDSAVYLCASSFRQRGDGELFFGEGSRLTVL.

Only a few counts were recorded for this clone. The V and J genes are TRBV2 and TRBJ2-3, with unresolved D. V shed 6 bases and J shed 7 bases, with 11 bases lying between them. Germline-derived CDR1 and CDR2 are SNHLY and FYNNEI. This CDR3 region has 12 residues. CDR3 residues: CASSHNPNTQYF. The DNA for the CDR3 is TGTGCCAGCAGCCACAACCCTAATACGCAGTATTTT.

This clone was counted a few times. The genes are TRBV29-1 and TRBJ2-7; D remains ambiguous. Per the germline V gene, CDR1 is SQVTM and CDR2 is ANQGSEA. V lost 1 base, J lost 10 bases, and 14 bases lay in between. CDR3 length: 12 residues. CDR3 region: CSVEGFGKYQYF. Here the CDR3 DNA reads TGCAGCGTTGAAGGCTTCGGAAAATACCAGTACTTC.

The chain combines TRBV11-1 with TRBJ2-2; perhaps TRBD2 as D (6 bases). There are 15 residues in the CDR3. Germline-derived CDR1 and CDR2 are SGHAT and FQDESV (reference sequence). V lost 8 bases and J 8 bases, leaving 21 bases between the germline ends. The CDR3 DNA reads TGTGCCAGCGGAGGCACCGGGACTGTGCCAGGGGAGCTGTTTTTT. Protein product: CASGGTGTVPGELFF.

This clone was found a few times. This chain links TRBV9 with TRBJ2-2, with a tentative D call TRBD2 (5 bases). The germline V and J ends were trimmed by 0 bases and 4 bases, with 16 bases remaining between them. From germline, CDR1 is SGDLS and CDR2 YYNGEE. The CDR3 spans 17 residues. CDR3 sequence: CASSVGGQPLVTGELFF. The CDR3 DNA follows: TGTGCCAGCAGCGTAGGAGGGCAGCCTCTTGTCACCGGGGAGCTGTTTTTT.

This clone was detected a few times. The CDR3, as DNA: TGCAGCGCCCTGACAGGGGGCAGAAAGACCCAGTACTTC. As protein: CSALTGGRKTQYF. V and J are TRBV29-1 and TRBJ2-5; 10 bases agree with TRBD1. Germline-derived CDR1 and CDR2 are SQVTM and ANQGSEA. CDR3 length: 13 residues. V was pared by 7 bases and J by 6 bases, with 8 bases of the junction left unmatched.

The chain has TRBV6-6 and TRBJ2-2; tentative D call: TRBD1 (5 bases). The germline V gene encodes CDR1 MNHNY and CDR2 SVGAGI (reference sequence). The ends were cut back, 6 bases at V and 4 bases at J, with 15 bases in the middle. The CDR3 totals 15 residues. The CDR3 region has the DNA TGTGCCAGCAGACCAGGAGTAGGGGTCACCGGGGAGCTGTTTTTT. Its translation: CASRPGVGVTGELFF.

This clone was seen only a few times. The V gene is TRBV14, the J gene TRBJ2-6; weak D call: TRBD1 (6 bases). The CDR3 is 14 residues long. Germline lookup yields CDR1 SGHDN and CDR2 FVKESK. V was pared by 6 bases and J by 2 bases, with 8 bases between. The CDR3 DNA is TGTGCCAGCAGAGAGGGGGCTGGGGCCAACGTCCTGACTTTC. Translated: CASREGAGANVLTF.